These 25 T cell receptor beta chains originate from one sample sequenced in a study of T cell repertoires in cytomegalovirus infection. For these receptors, no antigen is known. TCRdb re-analysed the reads in MiXCR, keeping a single row per CDR3 protein. The table has 110,000 or so distinct CDR3 sequences, around 31% seen once. The sequenced sample was CD8+ T cells from cultured PBMCs, obtained from culture after CMV antigen stimulation. These TCRs come from a human donor in good health (CMV status not recorded). Some clones in this sample may be carry-over from other donors' samples.

The chain joins TRBV5-4 to TRBJ2-7; the match to TRBD2 covers 9 bases. The CDR3 length is 16 residues. After removal of 4 bases from V and 5 bases from J, the junction contained 13 bases not matched to a gene. The germline gives CDR1 SGHNT, CDR2 YYREEE (reference sequence). The CDR3 DNA reads TGTGCCAGCAGCCCGGAAGGCGGGGGGGCCTTTGACGAGCAGTACTTC. Its translation: CASSPEGGGAFDEQYF. Filled out from reference TRBV5-4 and TRBJ2-7, the complete variable domain reads ETGVTQSPTHLIKTRGQQVTLRCSSQSGHNTVSWYQQALGQGPQFIFQYYREEENGRGNFPPRFSGLQFPNYSSELNVNALELDDSALYLCASSPEGGGAFDEQYFGPGTRLTVT.

The J gene is TRBJ2-6, the V gene TRBV2; possible D gene TRBD1, 5 bases. This CDR3 is 16 amino acids long. In germline, CDR1 is SNHLY, CDR2 FYNNEI. The V gene lost 2 bases and the J gene lost 1 base, with 9 bases spanning the gap. Here the CDR3 DNA reads TGTGCCAGCAGTGAAATAGGGGTTTCTGGGGCCAACGTCCTGACTTTC. Translating gives CASSEIGVSGANVLTF. The whole variable domain, remainder taken from reference TRBV2 and TRBJ2-6, is EPEVTQTPSHQVTQMGQEVILRCVPISNHLYFYWYRQILGQKVEFLVSFYNNEISEKSEIFDDQFSVERPDGSNFTLKIRSTKLEDSAMYFCASSEIGVSGANVLTFGAGSRLTVL.

This sequence joins TRBV20-1 and TRBJ1-5; 10 nucleotides agree with TRBD1. The CDR3 sequence is 16 residues long. The ends lost 2 bases at V and 4 bases at J; junction bases unmatched: 8. Germline V gene lookup returns CDR1 DFQATT and CDR2 SNEGSKA (reference sequence). The CDR3 protein is CSARRDRGVLNQPQHF. CDR3 DNA: TGCAGTGCTAGACGGGACAGGGGCGTTTTGAATCAGCCCCAGCATTTT.

The chain carries TRBV20-1 and TRBJ1-2, with D unresolved. The CDR3 is made up of 13 amino acids. The V end was cut by 0 bases, the J end by 0 bases, with 5 bases between. Per germline, CDR1 DFQATT and CDR2 SNEGSKA (reference sequence). CDR3 loop: CSARDPSNYGYTF. DNA of the CDR3: TGCAGTGCTAGAGATCCGTCTAACTATGGCTACACCTTC.

This chain links TRBV5-6 with TRBJ2-1; D unresolved. Trimming shortened V by 0 bases and J by 7 bases, and 8 bases separated the two germline ends. The length of the CDR3 is 13 residues. Per germline, CDR1 SGHDT and CDR2 YYEEEE. As DNA, the CDR3 is TGTGCCAGCAGCTTGGCTGGGCGGAATGAGCAGTTCTTC. It yields the protein CASSLAGRNEQFF. The variable domain in full, completed from reference TRBV5-6 and TRBJ2-1, reads DAGVTQSPTHLIKTRGQQVTLRCSPKSGHDTVSWYQQALGQGPQFIFQYYEEEERQRGNFPDRFSGHQFPNYSSELNVNALLLGDSALYLCASSLAGRNEQFFGPGTRLTVL.

This clonotype was observed a few times. The chain employs TRBV4-1 and TRBJ2-7; 9 positions agree with TRBD2. There are 16 residues in the CDR3. Germline V gives CDR1 MGHRA, CDR2 YSYEKL. J lost 2 bases, V lost 0 bases, and 5 bases had no gene match. This CDR3 is CASSQDDLAGPYEQYF. In DNA form, the CDR3 reads TGCGCCAGCAGCCAAGACGACCTAGCGGGGCCCTACGAGCAGTACTTC.

V and J are TRBV9 and TRBJ2-2; D not resolved. In germline, CDR1 is SGDLS, CDR2 YYNGEE. The CDR3 has 14 amino acids. The ends were cut back, 0 bases at V and 9 bases at J, with 12 bases in the middle. CDR3 sequence: CASSVVIWHRELFF. CDR3 nucleotide sequence: TGTGCCAGCAGCGTAGTAATTTGGCACCGGGAGCTGTTTTTT. Full variable domain (missing parts from reference TRBV9 and TRBJ2-2): DSGVTQTPKHLITATGQRVTLRCSPRSGDLSVYWYQQSLDQGLQFLIQYYNGEERAKGNILERFSAQQFPDLHSELNLSSLELGDSALYFCASSVVIWHRELFFGEGSRLTVL.

In this sample, this clonotype turned up a few times. The genes are TRBV7-8 and TRBJ2-1, with 8 bases fitting TRBD2. Germline V gene sequence: CDR1 SGHVS, CDR2 FQNEAQ. The CDR3 is 15 amino acids. Germline trimming cut 5 bases from V and 8 bases from J; bases unmatched to any gene: 11. The CDR3 nucleotides read TGTGCCAGCAGCCTTTATCGGGGGGGCCAAGATGAGCAGTTCTTC. Translated, it gives CASSLYRGGQDEQFF.

Comment on this clonotype: A read error may explain this, as a much larger clone is one base away. The chain employs TRBV7-1 and TRBJ1-1; 9 bases map to TRBD1. TRBV7-1 is sorted into the ORF group, with uncertain function. The J segment lost 1 base and the V segment lost 5 bases, leaving 5 bases of the junction unmatched. This CDR3 is 15 amino acids long. CDR3 DNA sequence: TGTGCCAGCAGCCAAAGACAGGGGGAGAACACTGAAGCTTTCTTT. Translated, it gives CASSQRQGENTEAFF.

The V call is TRBV19, the J call TRBJ1-2, with D tentatively TRBD1 (6 bases). Trimming cost V 6 bases and J 8 bases, with 13 bases left between them. The germline CDR1 and CDR2 sequences are LNHDA and SQIVND (reference sequence). The CDR3 is made up of 12 amino acids. CDR3 nucleotides: TGTGCCAGTAGGGACAGACTCTACGGCTACACCTTC. It specifies CASRDRLYGYTF.

The CDR3 sequence is CASSSPSGGAQETQYF. DNA for the CDR3: TGTGCCAGCAGTTCACCGAGCGGGGGGGCACAAGAGACCCAGTACTTC. The chain has TRBV12-3 or TRBV12-4 and TRBJ2-5, with TRBD2 matching 10 bases. V lost 4 bases to trimming and J lost 2 bases; unmatched junction nucleotides: 7. CDR3 length equals 16 residues.

V gene TRBV10-3 combines with J gene TRBJ1-2, with 7 bases lining up with TRBD1. Germline CDR1 is ENHRY and CDR2 is SYGVKD. V lost 2 bases, J lost 1 base, and 10 bases stayed unmatched. The length of the CDR3 is 17 residues. The CDR3 loop is CAISEPGGAPNNYGYTF. The CDR3 DNA follows: TGTGCCATCAGTGAGCCAGGGGGGGCTCCGAATAACTATGGCTACACCTTC.

This chain connects TRBV27 to TRBJ2-1; 8 positions agree with TRBD2. CDR1 and CDR2 (germline): MNHEY, SMNVEV (reference sequence). The CDR3 contains 16 residues. V was pared by 4 bases and J by 3 bases, with 8 bases of the junction left unmatched. The CDR3 region is CASSSLAGGRYNEQFF. CDR3 nucleotides: TGTGCCAGCAGTTCCCTTGCGGGGGGCCGCTACAATGAGCAGTTCTTC.

The chain joins TRBV14 to TRBJ2-5; the D gene is possibly TRBD2 (5 bases). The CDR3 is 17 residues long. The germline CDR1 and CDR2 sequences are SGHDN and FVKESK. V shed 0 bases and J shed 4 bases, with 18 bases lying between them. In nucleotides, the CDR3 is TGTGCCAGCAGCCAAGATGAGTACGCCGGGGTTTCAGAGACCCAGTACTTC. This sequence encodes CASSQDEYAGVSETQYF. Full variable domain (outside the CDR3, taken from reference TRBV14 and TRBJ2-5): EAGVTQFPSHSVIEKGQTVTLRCDPISGHDNLYWYRRVMGKEIKFLLHFVKESKQDESGMPNNRFLAERTGGTYSTLKVQPAELEDSGVYFCASSQDEYAGVSETQYFGPGTRLLVL.

There are a few counts of this clonotype. The rearrangement links TRBV4-1 to TRBJ2-3, with 9 bases matching TRBD2. Unmatched junction bases numbered 14, after V lost 1 base and J lost 3 bases. The germline V gene has CDR1 MGHRA and CDR2 YSYEKL. This CDR3 has 19 amino acids. The DNA for the CDR3 is TGCGCCAGCAGCCAAGTCGTGCGGGGGGGCCCTCCAGGAACAGATACGCAGTATTTT. Translation gives CASSQVVRGGPPGTDTQYF.

The chain links TRBV7-9 to TRBJ1-1, with 7 nucleotides matching TRBD1. Trimming took 10 bases from V and 1 from J; bases not matched to a gene: 9. Per the germline V gene, CDR1 is SEHNR and CDR2 is FQNEAQ (reference sequence). CDR3 size: 14 residues. CDR3 residues: CATKTGAPNTEAFF. For the CDR3, the DNA is TGTGCCACCAAAACAGGGGCCCCGAACACTGAAGCTTTCTTT. Combining the CDR3 with reference TRBV7-9 and TRBJ1-1 gives the whole variable domain DTGVSQNPRHKITKRGQNVTFRCDPISEHNRLYWYRQTLGQGPEFLTYFQNEAQLEKSRLLSDRFSAERPKGSFSTLEIQRTEQGDSAMYLCATKTGAPNTEAFFGQGTRLTVV.

This clonotype was detected only a few times. The CDR3 DNA reads TGTGCCAGCAGTGATGTGGTAGACAGGGGGGATGAAGCTTTCTTT. Residues: CASSDVVDRGDEAFF. The rearrangement links TRBV2 to TRBJ1-1; 9 nucleotides line up with TRBD1. The length of the CDR3 is 15 residues. Germline CDR1 SNHLY, CDR2 FYNNEI. V lost 3 bases to trimming and J lost 7 bases; unmatched junction nucleotides: 9.

The chain is built from TRBV7-9 and TRBJ1-2; D ambiguous. V was cut by 4 bases and J by 6 bases, with 12 bases left in between. Germline CDR1 SEHNR, CDR2 FQNEAQ (reference sequence). The CDR3 consists of 13 residues. CDR3: CASSYHQEHGYTF. In DNA, the CDR3 is TGTGCCAGCAGCTACCATCAGGAACATGGCTACACCTTC.

About this clonotype: The junction departs from germline at one end; a sequencing error may be responsible. The chain uses TRBV6-8 and TRBJ1-3, with D unclear. Germline-derived CDR1 and CDR2 are MNHGY and SAAAGT. The CDR3 is made up of 18 amino acids. The CDR3 sequence is CARSYSRNPELSGNTIYF. The CDR3 DNA reads as TGTGCCAGAAGTTACTCACGGAACCCGGAACTCTCTGGAAACACCATATATTTT.

The gene calls are TRBV10-3 and TRBJ2-2; no clear D. The V gene lost 2 bases and the J gene lost 1 base, with 5 bases spanning the gap. The germline CDR1 and CDR2 sequences are ENHRY and SYGVKD. This CDR3 spans 14 amino acids. As DNA, the CDR3 is TGTGCCATCAGTGAGCCGGAGAACACCGGGGAGCTGTTTTTT. Residues: CAISEPENTGELFF.

This CDR3 is CASSENSAGMEAFF. CDR3 DNA: TGTGCCAGCAGTGAGAATTCCGCGGGAATGGAAGCTTTCTTT. This chain links TRBV2 with TRBJ1-1; D is ambiguous. This CDR3 is built from 14 residues. V was trimmed by 3 bases and J by 8 bases, leaving 16 bases between them. Germline assignment: CDR1 SNHLY and CDR2 FYNNEI.

The chain links TRBV5-5 to TRBJ1-1, with D perhaps matching TRBD1 (6 bases). The CDR3 has 12 residues. CDR1 is SGHKS and CDR2 is YYEKEE in the germline V gene (reference sequence). Trimming cost V 3 bases and J 6 bases, with 9 bases left between them. CDR3 residues: CASSSYRAEAFF. CDR3 coding DNA: TGTGCCAGCAGCTCTTACAGGGCTGAAGCTTTCTTT.

The CDR3 here is CASSPGLAEQYF. The CDR3 coding sequence is TGTGCCAGCAGCCCGGGACTAGCGGAGCAGTACTTC. The chain carries TRBV6-6 and TRBJ2-7, with 10 bases lining up with TRBD2. With 6 bases clipped from V and 7 bases from J, the junction kept 3 bases outside the gene matches. CDR1 is MNHNY and CDR2 is SVGAGI in the germline V gene (reference sequence). This CDR3 has 12 residues.

The chain employs TRBV7-9 and TRBJ2-1, with D maybe TRBD2 (5 bases). Trimming pared 5 bases from V and 1 base from J, leaving 21 bases between. The V gene's germline CDR1 is SEHNR and CDR2 FQNEAQ (reference sequence). The CDR3 is made up of 18 amino acids. The CDR3: CASSPRPQKRLSYNEQFF. DNA for the CDR3: TGTGCCAGCAGCCCCCGACCACAGAAGCGGCTTTCCTACAATGAGCAGTTCTTC.

In this sample, this clonotype turned up a few times. This chain joins TRBV7-9 and TRBJ1-5; a weak D match, TRBD1 (5 bases). CDR3 length equals 12 residues. The germline V and J ends were trimmed by 5 bases and 7 bases, with 9 bases remaining between them. From germline, CDR1 is SEHNR and CDR2 FQNEAQ (reference sequence). The chain's CDR3 is CASSLGEQPQHF. The DNA of the CDR3 is TGTGCCAGCAGCCTGGGGGAACAGCCCCAGCATTTT.